There are many counts of the clone carrying this T cell receptor (beta chain). The sample originates from a study of T-cell memory formation after mild COVID-19. TCRdb reprocessed the 5' RACE reads with MiXCR, giving one entry per CDR3 protein. The data show roughly 580,000 distinct CDR3 sequences, roughly 17% seen once. The CDR3 covers 15 residues. CDR1 is MNHEY and CDR2 is SVGAGI in the germline V gene. Germline trimming cut 5 bases from V and 0 bases from J; bases unmatched to any gene: 4. The chain carries TRBV6-5 and TRBJ1-3; 7 bases are shared with TRBD1. Material: PBMCs or a T cell subset sorted from them (not recorded which). The clonotype was recovered from an adult woman who had mild COVID-19 (a few samples of this study predate the infection). Cell type and time point are not known. The CDR3 spells CASSQTGYSGNTIYF. The CDR3 DNA reads TGTGCCAGCAGTCAGACAGGGTACTCTGGAAACACCATATATTTT.